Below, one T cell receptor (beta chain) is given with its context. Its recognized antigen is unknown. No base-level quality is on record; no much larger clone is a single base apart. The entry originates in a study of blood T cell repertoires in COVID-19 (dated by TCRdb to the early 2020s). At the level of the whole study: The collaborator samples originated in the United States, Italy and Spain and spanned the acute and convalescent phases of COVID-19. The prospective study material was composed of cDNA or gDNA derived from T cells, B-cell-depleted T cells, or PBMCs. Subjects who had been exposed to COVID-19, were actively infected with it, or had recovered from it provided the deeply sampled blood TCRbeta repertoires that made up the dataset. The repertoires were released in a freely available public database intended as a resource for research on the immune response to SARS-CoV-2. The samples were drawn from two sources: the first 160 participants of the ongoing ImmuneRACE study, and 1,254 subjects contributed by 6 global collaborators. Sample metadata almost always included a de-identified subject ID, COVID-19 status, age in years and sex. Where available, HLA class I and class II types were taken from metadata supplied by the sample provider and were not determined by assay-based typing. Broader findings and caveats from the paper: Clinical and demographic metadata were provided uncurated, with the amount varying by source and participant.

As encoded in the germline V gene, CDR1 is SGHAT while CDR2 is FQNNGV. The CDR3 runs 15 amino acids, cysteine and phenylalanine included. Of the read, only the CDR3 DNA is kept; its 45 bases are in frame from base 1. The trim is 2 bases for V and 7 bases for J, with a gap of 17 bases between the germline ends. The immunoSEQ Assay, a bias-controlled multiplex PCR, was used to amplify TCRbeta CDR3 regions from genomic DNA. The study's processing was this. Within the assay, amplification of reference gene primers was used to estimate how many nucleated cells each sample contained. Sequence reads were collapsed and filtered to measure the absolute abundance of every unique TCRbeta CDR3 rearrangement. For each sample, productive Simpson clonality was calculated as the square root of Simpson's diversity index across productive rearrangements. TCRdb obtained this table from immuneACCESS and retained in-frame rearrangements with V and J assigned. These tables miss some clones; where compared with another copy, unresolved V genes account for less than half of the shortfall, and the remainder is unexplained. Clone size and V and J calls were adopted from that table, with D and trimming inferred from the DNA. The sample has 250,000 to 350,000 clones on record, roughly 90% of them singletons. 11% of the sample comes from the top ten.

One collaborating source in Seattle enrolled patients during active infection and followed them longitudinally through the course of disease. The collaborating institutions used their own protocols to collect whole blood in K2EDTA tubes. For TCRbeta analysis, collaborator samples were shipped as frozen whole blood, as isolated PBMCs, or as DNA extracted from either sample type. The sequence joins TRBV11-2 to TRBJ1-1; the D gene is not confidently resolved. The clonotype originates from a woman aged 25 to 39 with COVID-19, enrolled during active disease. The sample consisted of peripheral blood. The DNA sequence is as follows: TGTGCCAGCAGCTTACTAAGGCACAGCAAGGATGAAGCTTTCTTT. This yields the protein CASSLLRHSKDEAFF.